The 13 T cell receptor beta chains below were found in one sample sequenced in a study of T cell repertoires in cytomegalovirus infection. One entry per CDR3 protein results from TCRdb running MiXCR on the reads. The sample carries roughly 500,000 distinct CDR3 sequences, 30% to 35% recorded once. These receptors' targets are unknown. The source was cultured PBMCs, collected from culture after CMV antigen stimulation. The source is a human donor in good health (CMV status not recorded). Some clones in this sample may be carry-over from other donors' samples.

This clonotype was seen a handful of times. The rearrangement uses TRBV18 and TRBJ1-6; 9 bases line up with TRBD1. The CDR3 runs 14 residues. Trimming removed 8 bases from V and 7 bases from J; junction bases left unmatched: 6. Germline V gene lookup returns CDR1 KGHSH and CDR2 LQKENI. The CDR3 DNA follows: TGTGCCAGCCGGACCGACAGGGGGAATTCACCCCTCCACTTT. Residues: CASRTDRGNSPLHF.

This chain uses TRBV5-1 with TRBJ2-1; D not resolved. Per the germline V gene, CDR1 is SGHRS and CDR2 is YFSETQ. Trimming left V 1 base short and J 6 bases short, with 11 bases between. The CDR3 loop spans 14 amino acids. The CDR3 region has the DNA TGCGCCAGCAGCTTGACCGCTTTGAGCAATGAGCAGTTCTTC. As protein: CASSLTALSNEQFF.

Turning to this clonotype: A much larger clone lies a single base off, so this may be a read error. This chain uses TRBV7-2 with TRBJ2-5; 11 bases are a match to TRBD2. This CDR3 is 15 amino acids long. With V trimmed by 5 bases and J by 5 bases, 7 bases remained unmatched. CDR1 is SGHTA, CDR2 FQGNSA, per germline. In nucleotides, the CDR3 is TGTGCCAGCAGCGGTAGCGGGGGGGCCGGGGAGACCCAGTACTTC. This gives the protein CASSGSGGAGETQYF.

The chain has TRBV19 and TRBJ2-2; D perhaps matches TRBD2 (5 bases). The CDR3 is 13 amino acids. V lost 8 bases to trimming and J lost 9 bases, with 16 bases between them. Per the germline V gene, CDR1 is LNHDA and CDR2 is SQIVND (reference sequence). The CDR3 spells CASATKRIRELFF. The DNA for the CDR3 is TGTGCCAGTGCGACTAAAAGGATCAGGGAGCTGTTTTTT.

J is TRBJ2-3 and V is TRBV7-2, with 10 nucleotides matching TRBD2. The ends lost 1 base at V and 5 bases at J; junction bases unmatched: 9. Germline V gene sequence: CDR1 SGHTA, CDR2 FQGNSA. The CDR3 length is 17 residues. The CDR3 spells CASSLGALAGVRDTQYF. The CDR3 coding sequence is TGTGCCAGCAGCTTAGGGGCCCTAGCGGGAGTTAGAGATACGCAGTATTTT.

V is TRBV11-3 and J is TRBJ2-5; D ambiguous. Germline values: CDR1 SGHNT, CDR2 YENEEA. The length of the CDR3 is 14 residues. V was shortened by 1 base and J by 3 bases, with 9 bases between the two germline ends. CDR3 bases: TGTGCCAGCAGCTTAGGACGACGCGAAGAGACCCAGTACTTC. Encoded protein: CASSLGRREETQYF.

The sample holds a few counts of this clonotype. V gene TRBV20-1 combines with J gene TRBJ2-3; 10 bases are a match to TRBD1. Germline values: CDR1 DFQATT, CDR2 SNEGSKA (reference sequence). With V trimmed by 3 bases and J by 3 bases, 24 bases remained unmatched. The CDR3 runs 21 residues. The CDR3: CSARGQGSLATRIRGTDTQYF. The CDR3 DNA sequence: TGCAGTGCTAGGGGACAGGGGTCCTTAGCGACAAGAATCCGGGGGACAGATACGCAGTATTTT.

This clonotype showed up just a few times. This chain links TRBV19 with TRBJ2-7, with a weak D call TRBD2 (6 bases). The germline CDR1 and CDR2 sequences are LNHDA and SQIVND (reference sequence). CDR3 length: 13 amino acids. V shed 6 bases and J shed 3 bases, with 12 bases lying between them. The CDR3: CASSRRGGYEQYF. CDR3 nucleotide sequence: TGTGCCAGTAGCCGACGGGGAGGCTACGAGCAGTACTTC.

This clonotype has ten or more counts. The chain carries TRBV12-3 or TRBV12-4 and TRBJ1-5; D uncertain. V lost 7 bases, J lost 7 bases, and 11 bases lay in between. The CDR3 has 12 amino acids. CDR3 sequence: CASTRVDQPQHF. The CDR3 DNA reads TGTGCCAGCACCCGGGTTGACCAGCCCCAGCATTTT.

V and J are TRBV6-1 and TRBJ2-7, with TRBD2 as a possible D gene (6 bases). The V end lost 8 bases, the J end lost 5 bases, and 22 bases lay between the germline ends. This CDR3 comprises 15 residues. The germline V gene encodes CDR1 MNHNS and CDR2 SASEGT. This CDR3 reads CASREHGTRSHEQYF. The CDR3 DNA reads TGTGCCAGCCGGGAGCATGGGACGCGATCCCACGAGCAGTACTTC.

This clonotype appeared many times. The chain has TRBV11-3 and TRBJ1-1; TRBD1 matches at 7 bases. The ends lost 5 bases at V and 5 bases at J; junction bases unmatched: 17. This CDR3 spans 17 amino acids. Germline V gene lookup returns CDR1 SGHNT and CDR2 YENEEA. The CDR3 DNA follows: TGTGCCAGCAGCGTAGGGTGGACAGGAGCCCTGGGGACTGAAGCTTTCTTT. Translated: CASSVGWTGALGTEAFF.

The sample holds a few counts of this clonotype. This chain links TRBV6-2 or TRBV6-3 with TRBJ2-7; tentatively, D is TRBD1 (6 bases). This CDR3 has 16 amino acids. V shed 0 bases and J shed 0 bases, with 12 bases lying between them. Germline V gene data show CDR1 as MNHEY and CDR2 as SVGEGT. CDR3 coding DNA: TGTGCCAGCAGTTACTCCGCAGGGGCTACCTCCTACGAGCAGTACGTC. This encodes CASSYSAGATSYEQYV.

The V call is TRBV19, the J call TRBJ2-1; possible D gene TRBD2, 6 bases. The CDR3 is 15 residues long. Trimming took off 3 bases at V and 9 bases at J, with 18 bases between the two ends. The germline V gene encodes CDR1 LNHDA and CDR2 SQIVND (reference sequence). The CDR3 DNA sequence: TGTGCCAGTAGTATCATGTCAGCGGGCGAGGGTGAGCAGTTCTTC. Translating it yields CASSIMSAGEGEQFF.